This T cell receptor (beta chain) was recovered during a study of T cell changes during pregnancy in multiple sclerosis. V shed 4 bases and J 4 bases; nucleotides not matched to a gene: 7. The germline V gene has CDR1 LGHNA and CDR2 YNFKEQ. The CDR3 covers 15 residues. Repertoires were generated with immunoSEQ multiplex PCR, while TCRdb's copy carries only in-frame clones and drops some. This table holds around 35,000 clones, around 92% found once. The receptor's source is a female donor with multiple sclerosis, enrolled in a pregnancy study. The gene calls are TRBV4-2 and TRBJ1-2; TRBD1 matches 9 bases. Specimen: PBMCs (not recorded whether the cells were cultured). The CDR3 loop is CASSPETGGAYGYTF. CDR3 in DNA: TGTGCCAGCAGCCCGGAGACAGGGGGAGCCTATGGCTACACCTTC.